The sequence of this TCR beta chain was determined in a study of cytomegalovirus exposure and HLA in healthy donors. This CDR3 is built from 14 residues. Germline V gene sequence: CDR1 SNHLY, CDR2 FYNNEI. The V end was cut by 6 bases, the J end by 9 bases, with 15 bases between. The PCR had 60 Vbeta and 13 Jbeta primers. Study processing details: Among the unique TCR beta chains that a later analysis counted, about 81 million in all, 10 million to 13 million were shared. Here immunoSEQ multiplex PCR was the method, and the copy in TCRdb shows in-frame clones only, minus some. The V and J calls and clone size come from that table; D and trimming were worked out from the DNA. This repertoire shows 200,000 or so clones, 81% found once; its top ten account for around 4%.

The rearrangement joins TRBV2 to TRBJ1-6; perhaps TRBD1 as D (6 bases). Input material: PBMCs. The TCR comes from a man in his forties or fifties in good health and CMV-seronegative. Here the CDR3 DNA reads TGTGCCAGCAGCCTAGACAGGAGACCTTCACCCCTCCACTTT. This codes for CASSLDRRPSPLHF.